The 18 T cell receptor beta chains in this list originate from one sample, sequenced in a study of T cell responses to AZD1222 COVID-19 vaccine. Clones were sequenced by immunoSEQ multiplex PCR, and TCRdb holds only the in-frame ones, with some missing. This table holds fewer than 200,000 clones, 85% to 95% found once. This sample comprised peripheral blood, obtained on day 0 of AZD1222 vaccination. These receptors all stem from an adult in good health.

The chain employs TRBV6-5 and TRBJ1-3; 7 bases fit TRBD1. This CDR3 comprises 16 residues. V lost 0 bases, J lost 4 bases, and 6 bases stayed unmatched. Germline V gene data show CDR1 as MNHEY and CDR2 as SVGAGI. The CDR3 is CASSYSRQGSGNTIYF. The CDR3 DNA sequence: TGTGCCAGCAGTTACTCCAGACAGGGTTCGGGAAACACCATATATTTT.

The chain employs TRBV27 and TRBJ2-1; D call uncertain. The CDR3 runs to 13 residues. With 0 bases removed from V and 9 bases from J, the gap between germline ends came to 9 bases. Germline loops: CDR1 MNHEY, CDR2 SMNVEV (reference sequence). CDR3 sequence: CASSLSLMGEQFF. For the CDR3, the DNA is TGTGCCAGCAGTTTATCGTTAATGGGTGAGCAGTTCTTC.

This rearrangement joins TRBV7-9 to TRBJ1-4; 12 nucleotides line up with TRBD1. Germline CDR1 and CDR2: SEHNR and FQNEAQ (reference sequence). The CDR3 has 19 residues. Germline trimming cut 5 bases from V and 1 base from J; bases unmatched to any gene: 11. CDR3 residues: CASSPTSGTGGETNEKLFF. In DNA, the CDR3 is TGTGCCAGCAGCCCAACCAGCGGGACAGGGGGCGAAACTAATGAAAAACTGTTTTTT.

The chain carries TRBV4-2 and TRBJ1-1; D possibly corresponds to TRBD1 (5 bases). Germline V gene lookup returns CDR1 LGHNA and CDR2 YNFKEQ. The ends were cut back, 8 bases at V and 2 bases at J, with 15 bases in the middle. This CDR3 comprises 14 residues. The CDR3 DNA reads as TGTGCCAGCGCTACAACGGGACCCAACACTGAAGCTTTCTTT. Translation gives CASATTGPNTEAFF.

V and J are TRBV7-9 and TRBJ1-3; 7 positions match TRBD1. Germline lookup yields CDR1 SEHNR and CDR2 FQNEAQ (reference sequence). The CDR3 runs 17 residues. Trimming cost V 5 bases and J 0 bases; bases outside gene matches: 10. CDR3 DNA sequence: TGTGCCAGCAGCAGCCGACAGGGTGGGGTCTCTGGAAACACCATATATTTT. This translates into CASSSRQGGVSGNTIYF. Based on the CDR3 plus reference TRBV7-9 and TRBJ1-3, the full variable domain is DTGVSQNPRHKITKRGQNVTFRCDPISEHNRLYWYRQTLGQGPEFLTYFQNEAQLEKSRLLSDRFSAERPKGSFSTLEIQRTEQGDSAMYLCASSSRQGGVSGNTIYFGEGSWLTVV.

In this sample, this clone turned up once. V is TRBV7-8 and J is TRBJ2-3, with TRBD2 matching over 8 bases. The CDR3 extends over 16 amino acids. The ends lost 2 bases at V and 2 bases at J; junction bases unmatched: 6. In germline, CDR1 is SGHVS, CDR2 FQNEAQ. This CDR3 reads CASSLTAGGYTDTQYF. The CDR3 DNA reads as TGTGCCAGCAGCTTAACGGCGGGGGGATACACAGATACGCAGTATTTT.

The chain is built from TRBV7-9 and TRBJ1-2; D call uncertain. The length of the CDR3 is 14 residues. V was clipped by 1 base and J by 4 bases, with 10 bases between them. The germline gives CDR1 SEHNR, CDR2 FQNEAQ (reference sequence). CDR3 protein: CASSLDRGSYGYTF. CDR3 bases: TGTGCCAGCAGCTTAGACAGAGGCTCCTATGGCTACACCTTC.

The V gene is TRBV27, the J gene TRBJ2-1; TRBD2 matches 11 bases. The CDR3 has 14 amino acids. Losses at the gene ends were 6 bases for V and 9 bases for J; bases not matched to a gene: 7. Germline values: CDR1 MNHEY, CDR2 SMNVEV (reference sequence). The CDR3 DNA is TGTGCCAGCAGAATAGCGGGAGGGCAGGGTGAGCAGTTCTTC. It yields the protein CASRIAGGQGEQFF.

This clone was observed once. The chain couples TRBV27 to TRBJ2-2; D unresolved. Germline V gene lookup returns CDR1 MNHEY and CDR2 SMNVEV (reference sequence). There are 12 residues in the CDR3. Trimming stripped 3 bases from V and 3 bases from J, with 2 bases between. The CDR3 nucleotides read TGTGCCAGCAGTTTCCACACCGGGGAGCTGTTTTTT. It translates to CASSFHTGELFF.

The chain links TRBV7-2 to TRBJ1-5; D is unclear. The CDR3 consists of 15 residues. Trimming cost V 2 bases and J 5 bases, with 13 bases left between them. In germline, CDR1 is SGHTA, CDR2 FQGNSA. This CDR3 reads CASSLSRADYQPQHF. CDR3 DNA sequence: TGTGCCAGCAGCTTATCTAGGGCAGATTATCAGCCCCAGCATTTT.

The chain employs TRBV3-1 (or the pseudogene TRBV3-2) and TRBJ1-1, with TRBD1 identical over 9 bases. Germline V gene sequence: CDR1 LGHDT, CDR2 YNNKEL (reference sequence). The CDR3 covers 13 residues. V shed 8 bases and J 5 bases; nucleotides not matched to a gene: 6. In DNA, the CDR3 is TGTGCCAGCGGACAGGGGTTGGGGACTGAAGCTTTCTTT. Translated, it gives CASGQGLGTEAFF.

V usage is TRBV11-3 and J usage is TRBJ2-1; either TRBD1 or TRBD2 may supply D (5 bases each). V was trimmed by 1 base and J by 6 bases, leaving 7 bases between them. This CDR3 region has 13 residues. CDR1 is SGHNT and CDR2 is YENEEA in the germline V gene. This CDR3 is CASSLAGSNEQFF. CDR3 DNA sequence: TGTGCCAGCAGCTTAGCAGGGAGCAATGAGCAGTTCTTC.

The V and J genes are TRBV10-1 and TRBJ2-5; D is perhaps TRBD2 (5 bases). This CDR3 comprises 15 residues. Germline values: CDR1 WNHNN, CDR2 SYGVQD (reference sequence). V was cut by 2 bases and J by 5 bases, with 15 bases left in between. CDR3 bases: TGCGCCAGCAGTGAGAGATCCCCGGGGAAGGAGACCCAGTACTTC. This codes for CASSERSPGKETQYF.

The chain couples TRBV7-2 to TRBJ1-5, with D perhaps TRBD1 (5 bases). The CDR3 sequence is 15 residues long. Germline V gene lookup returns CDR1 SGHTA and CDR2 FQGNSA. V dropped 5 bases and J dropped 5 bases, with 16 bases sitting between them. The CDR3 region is CASSPRYRSDQPQHF. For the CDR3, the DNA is TGTGCCAGCAGCCCTCGCTACAGGTCTGATCAGCCCCAGCATTTT.

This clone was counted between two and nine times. This CDR3 reads CASSQDRGRDTGELFF. CDR3 DNA sequence: TGTGCCAGCAGCCAAGACAGGGGGCGCGACACCGGGGAGCTGTTTTTT. The rearrangement links TRBV3-1 (or the pseudogene TRBV3-2) to TRBJ2-2; 8 positions agree with TRBD1. J lost 3 bases, V lost 0 bases, and 3 bases had no gene match. Germline lookup yields CDR1 LGHDT and CDR2 YNNKEL (reference sequence). The CDR3 consists of 16 residues.

CDR3 amino acids: CASSELAGGPGELFF. DNA of the CDR3: TGCGCCAGCAGTGAATTAGCGGGAGGACCCGGGGAGCTGTTTTTT. The chain recombines TRBV10-1 with TRBJ2-2; the match to TRBD2 covers 10 bases. CDR1 is WNHNN, CDR2 SYGVQD, per germline (reference sequence). V shed 3 bases and J 6 bases; nucleotides not matched to a gene: 4. This CDR3 comprises 15 residues.

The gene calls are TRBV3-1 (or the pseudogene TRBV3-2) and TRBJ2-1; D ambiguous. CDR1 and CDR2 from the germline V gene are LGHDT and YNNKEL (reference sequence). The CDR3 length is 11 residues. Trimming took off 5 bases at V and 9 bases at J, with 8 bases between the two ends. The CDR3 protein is CASSTVGEQFF. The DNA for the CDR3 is TGTGCCAGCAGCACGGTCGGTGAGCAGTTCTTC.

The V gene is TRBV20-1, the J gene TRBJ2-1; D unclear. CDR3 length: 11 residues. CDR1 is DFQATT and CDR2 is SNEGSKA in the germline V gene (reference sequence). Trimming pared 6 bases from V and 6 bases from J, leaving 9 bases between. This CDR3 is CSAPDGNEQFF. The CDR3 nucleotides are TGCAGTGCACCGGATGGCAATGAGCAGTTCTTC.